This TCR beta chain was documented in a study of blood T cells in healthy people across ages. In the study overall: When template switching was applied, about one barcoded beta molecule was captured per two T cells.

In regard to this clonotype: The antigen is unknown.

With a J-beta primer mix and a sample-barcoded 5' primer, a second PCR ran about 7 to 12 cycles. Each cDNA molecule received a tag from a template-switch adaptor that had 12 random nucleotides. A single record per CDR3 protein comes from TCRdb applying MiXCR to the 5' RACE reads. Among over 600,000 distinct CDR3 sequences listed, around 50% were seen once. Whole-study findings and limits: The recorded TCR beta diversity per million T cells decreased in a roughly linear manner with age.

There were at least 5.5 micrograms of total RNA extracted from every sample. This clonotype was obtained from an elderly man in good health. Specimen: blood.

CDR3 residues: CASSERSGLSGANVLTF. CDR3 nucleotide sequence: TGTGCCAGCAGTGAACGAAGTGGACTCTCTGGGGCCAACGTCCTGACTTTC. This chain connects TRBV6-1 to TRBJ2-6; possibly TRBD2 for D (5 bases). The CDR3 covers 17 residues. V shed 2 bases and J shed 0 bases, with 11 bases lying between them. CDR1 and CDR2 (germline): MNHNS, SASEGT.